A single T cell receptor beta chain is shown here with its context. The CDR3 covers 16 residues. Germline V CDR1 and CDR2: KGHSY, FQNENV. V was pared by 3 bases and J by 6 bases, with 18 bases between. This entry is derived from a study of blood T cell repertoires in COVID-19. Assay: immunoSEQ multiplex PCR; the TCRdb copy retains only in-frame clones and omits some. Of 150,000 or so clones listed, around 84% were seen once; the top ten hold about 0.6%. Seattle cases were enrolled at active infection and followed longitudinally. This clonotype was sampled from a man aged 60 to 75 with COVID-19, enrolled during active disease. The sample taken for sequencing was peripheral blood. V usage is TRBV16 and J usage is TRBJ2-1; a possible D gene is TRBD1 (5 bases). Here the CDR3 DNA reads TGTGCCAGCAGCCACCCCGTCAGGGTAGGTGGCAATGAGCAGTTCTTC. Its protein is CASSHPVRVGGNEQFF.